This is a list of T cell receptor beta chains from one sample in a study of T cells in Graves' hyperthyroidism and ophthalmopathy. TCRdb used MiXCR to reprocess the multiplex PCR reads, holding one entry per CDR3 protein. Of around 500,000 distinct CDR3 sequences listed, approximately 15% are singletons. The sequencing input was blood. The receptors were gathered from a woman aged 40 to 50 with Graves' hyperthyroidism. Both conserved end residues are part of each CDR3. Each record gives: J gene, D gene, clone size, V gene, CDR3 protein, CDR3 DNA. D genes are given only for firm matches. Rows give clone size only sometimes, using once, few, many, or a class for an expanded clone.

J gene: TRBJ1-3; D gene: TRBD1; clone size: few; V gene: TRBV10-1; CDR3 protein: CASSSVRGLTGNTIYF; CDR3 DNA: TGCGCCAGCAGCTCCGTCAGGGGGCTTACTGGAAACACCATATATTTT
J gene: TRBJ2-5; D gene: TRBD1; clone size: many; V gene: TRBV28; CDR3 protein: CASSPPDRGPFLTQYF; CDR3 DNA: TGTGCCAGCAGTCCCCCGGACAGGGGGCCCTTTTTGACCCAGTACTTC
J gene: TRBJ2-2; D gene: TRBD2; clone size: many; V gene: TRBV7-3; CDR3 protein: CASSLRPELAVTGELFF; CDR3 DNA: TGTGCCAGCAGCTTACGCCCCGAACTAGCGGTCACCGGGGAGCTGTTTTTT
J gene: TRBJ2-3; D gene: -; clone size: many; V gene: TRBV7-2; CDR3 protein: CASSFPVQGKTDTQYF; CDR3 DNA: TGTGCCAGCAGCTTTCCGGTGCAGGGCAAGACAGATACGCAGTATTTT
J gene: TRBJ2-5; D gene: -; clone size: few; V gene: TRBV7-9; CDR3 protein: CASSYPPWGEETQYF; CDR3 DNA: TGTGCCAGCAGCTACCCCCCGTGGGGAGAAGAGACCCAGTACTTC
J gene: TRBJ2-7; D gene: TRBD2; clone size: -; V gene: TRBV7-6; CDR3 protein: CASSSDPSGRAYEQYF; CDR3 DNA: TGTGCCAGCAGCTCGGATCCTAGCGGGAGGGCCTACGAGCAGTACTTC
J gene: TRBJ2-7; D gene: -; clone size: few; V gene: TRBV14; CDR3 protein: CASSRVDFFGHKDYEQYF; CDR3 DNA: TGTGCCAGCAGCCGAGTAGATTTCTTCGGACACAAAGACTACGAGCAGTACTTC
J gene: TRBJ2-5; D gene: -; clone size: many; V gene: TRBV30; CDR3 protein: CAWSLQDQETQYF; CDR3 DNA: TGTGCCTGGAGTCTACAGGACCAAGAGACCCAGTACTTC
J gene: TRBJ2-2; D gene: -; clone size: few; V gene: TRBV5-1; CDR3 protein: CASSLTENTGELFF; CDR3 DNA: TGCGCCAGCAGCCTGACTGAGAACACCGGGGAGCTGTTTTTT
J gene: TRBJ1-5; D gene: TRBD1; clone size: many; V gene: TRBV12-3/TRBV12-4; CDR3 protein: CASSLGQGSQPQHF; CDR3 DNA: TGTGCCAGCAGTTTAGGACAGGGGAGTCAGCCCCAGCATTTT
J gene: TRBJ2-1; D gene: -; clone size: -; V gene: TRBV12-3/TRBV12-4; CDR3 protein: CASSFLQAANEQFF; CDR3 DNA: TGTGCCAGCAGTTTCCTACAAGCGGCCAATGAGCAGTTCTTC
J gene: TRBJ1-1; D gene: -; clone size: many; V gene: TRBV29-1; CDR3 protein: CSVAGVGEGAFF; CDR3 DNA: TGCAGCGTTGCGGGGGTTGGGGAAGGAGCTTTCTTT
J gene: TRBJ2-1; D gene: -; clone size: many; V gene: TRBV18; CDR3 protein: CASSPQRNEQFF; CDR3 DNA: TGTGCCAGCTCACCCCAGAGGAATGAGCAGTTCTTC
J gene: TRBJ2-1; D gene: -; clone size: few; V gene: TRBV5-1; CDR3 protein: CASSSQGPLYNEQFF; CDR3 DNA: TGCGCCAGCAGCTCACAGGGCCCTCTCTACAATGAGCAGTTCTTC
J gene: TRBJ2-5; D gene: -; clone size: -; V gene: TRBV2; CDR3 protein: CASSWARDGDTGETQYF; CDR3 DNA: TGTGCCAGCAGTTGGGCCCGGGACGGGGACACCGGGGAGACCCAGTACTTC